This entry is about one T cell receptor (beta chain). The data originate from a study of blood T cell repertoires in COVID-19. Study-level background: Italy, Spain and the United States were the sources of the convalescent and acute COVID-19 samples. Sources were T cells, B-cell-depleted T cells, or PBMCs; the material itself was cDNA or gDNA.

Looked up from germline, CDR1 is KGHSH and CDR2 is LQKENI. The CDR3 extends over 16 amino acids. V shed 3 bases and J shed 6 bases, with 15 bases lying between them. Original processing methods: Quantification of nucleated cells was approximated via reference gene primer amplification. Sequencing used immunoSEQ multiplex PCR; TCRdb keeps in-frame clones, though not all of them. That table gives V, J and clone size, and the DNA gave D and trimming. The sample records around 78,000 clones, 90% being singletons. The origin of this receptor is a woman between 45 and 60 years old in a cohort sampled during active COVID-19. The genes are TRBV18 and TRBJ1-6; TRBD1 might be the D (6 bases). Sequencing input: peripheral blood. Here the CDR3 reads CASSPAGVFGNSPLHF. As DNA, the CDR3 is TGTGCCAGCTCACCGGCAGGGGTTTTCGGTAATTCACCCCTCCACTTT.